This TCR beta chain was retrieved from a study of shared clonotypes between healthy human individuals. Study overall: Three plates each covered CD4 naive and memory; CD8 naive two, CD8 memory one.

The study's findings and limits: It was the non-shared clonotypes that had lower generation probabilities than clonotypes shared by all four donors.

A remark on this clone: Its antigen remains unidentified.

The test was conducted at deep level. Several immunoSEQ plates received, in even portions, the genomic DNA of each subset. Profiling relied on immunoSEQ multiplex PCR, and the TCRdb table lists in-frame clones only, not all of them. Here the sample spans hundreds of thousands of clones, less than 96% being singletons. CDR3 length: 13 amino acids. Germline V CDR1 and CDR2: SGHTA, FQGNSA. V shed 1 base and J shed 6 bases, with 7 bases lying between them. The sequence derives from a woman in her 30s in good health. The chain is built from TRBV7-2 and TRBJ2-1; D is unclear. The sample comprised naive CD4+ T cells sorted from blood. The subset was: CD45RA+ positively selected. The CDR3 region has the DNA TGTGCCAGCAGCTTAGGAGCACCCAATGAGCAGTTCTTC. Translated, it gives CASSLGAPNEQFF.